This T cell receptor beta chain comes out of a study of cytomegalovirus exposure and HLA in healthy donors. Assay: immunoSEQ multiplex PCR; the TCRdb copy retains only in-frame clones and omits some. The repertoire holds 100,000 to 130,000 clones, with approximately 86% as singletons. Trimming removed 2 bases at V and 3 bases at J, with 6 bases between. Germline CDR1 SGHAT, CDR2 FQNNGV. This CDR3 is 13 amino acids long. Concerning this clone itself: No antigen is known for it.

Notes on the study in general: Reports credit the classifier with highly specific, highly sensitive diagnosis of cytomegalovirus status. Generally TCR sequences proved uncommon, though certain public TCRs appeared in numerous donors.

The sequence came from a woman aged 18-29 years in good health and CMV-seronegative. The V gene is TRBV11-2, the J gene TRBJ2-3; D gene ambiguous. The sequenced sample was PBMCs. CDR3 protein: CASSLLRTDTQYF. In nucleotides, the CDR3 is TGTGCCAGCAGCTTATTACGGACAGATACGCAGTATTTT.